What follows are 25 T cell receptor beta chains derived from one specimen sequenced in a study of T cell clonotyping in hematopoietic cell transplantation. Libraries were prepared by immunoSEQ multiplex PCR; TCRdb keeps only in-frame clonotypes and omits some of them. The profile covers 35,000 to 45,000 clones, with 95% appearing a single time and 1.5% to 2% taken by the ten largest. Time point given: recipient sample about 28 days before transplant, after cytoreduction. Specimen: peripheral blood mononuclear cells, collected before stem cell transplant. These receptors all stem from a man aged 35 to 55 with chronic myeloid leukemia. Some clones in this sample may be carry-over from other donors' samples.

The gene calls are TRBV5-1 and TRBJ2-5; no reliable D call. The V gene lost 1 base and the J gene lost 5 bases, with 9 bases spanning the gap. CDR1 and CDR2 from the germline V gene are SGHRS and YFSETQ. The CDR3 has 13 residues. The CDR3 DNA is TGCGCCAGCAGCTTGAATGCTCGGGAGACCCAGTACTTC. Its translation: CASSLNARETQYF.

The chain combines TRBV18 with TRBJ1-1; the D is unclear. This CDR3 is built from 14 residues. CDR1 KGHSH and CDR2 LQKENI come from the germline V gene. V was shortened by 4 bases and J by 1 base, with 10 bases between the two germline ends. The CDR3 DNA reads TGTGCCAGCTCACGGGAGCCTTGGAACACTGAAGCTTTCTTT. Protein product: CASSREPWNTEAFF.

This sequence joins TRBV27 and TRBJ1-2; D gene unclear. The CDR3 covers 15 residues. Trimming removed 0 bases at V and 0 bases at J, with 8 bases between. CDR1 MNHEY and CDR2 SMNVEV come from the germline V gene (reference sequence). The CDR3 DNA sequence: TGTGCCAGCAGTTTATCGGGTACAGCTAACTATGGCTACACCTTC. It yields the protein CASSLSGTANYGYTF.

The gene calls are TRBV4-2 and TRBJ1-1, with D tentatively TRBD1 (5 bases). Germline V lookup: CDR1 LGHNA, CDR2 YNFKEQ. CDR3 length: 13 residues. V lost 1 base and J 3 bases, leaving 6 bases between the germline ends. As DNA, the CDR3 is TGTGCCAGCAGCCAAGTGGGGGACACTGAAGCTTTCTTT. Amino acid sequence: CASSQVGDTEAFF.

The chain uses TRBV15 and TRBJ2-1; D perhaps matches TRBD2 (5 bases). V was shortened by 4 bases and J by 3 bases, with 7 bases between the two germline ends. The CDR3 loop spans 13 amino acids. The V gene's germline CDR1 is LNHNV and CDR2 YYDKDF (reference sequence). The CDR3 DNA sequence: TGTGCCACCAGCATCGGGGTCTACAATGAGCAGTTCTTC. Translating gives CATSIGVYNEQFF.

The chain couples TRBV6-1 to TRBJ1-5; D ambiguous. The V gene lost 5 bases and the J gene lost 3 bases, with 14 bases spanning the gap. The germline gives CDR1 MNHNS, CDR2 SASEGT. CDR3 length equals 15 residues. The CDR3 DNA reads as TGTGCCAGCAGTAAGAGTGGAGGGAACAATCAGCCCCAGCATTTT. Residues: CASSKSGGNNQPQHF.

CDR3 nucleotides: TGTGCCAGCAGCCCCTCGGCAGGGTCGGACACCGGGGAGCTGTTTTTT. Its translation: CASSPSAGSDTGELFF. V and J are TRBV7-3 and TRBJ2-2, with a weak D call TRBD1 (5 bases). The CDR3 is 16 residues long. V gave up 5 bases and J gave up 3 bases, with 16 bases separating them. Germline V lookup: CDR1 SGHTA, CDR2 FQGTGA.

V usage is TRBV10-3 and J usage is TRBJ1-5; TRBD1 might be the D (5 bases). Germline CDR1 is ENHRY and CDR2 is SYGVKD. The CDR3 is 14 amino acids. The ends were cut back, 2 bases at V and 2 bases at J, with 7 bases in the middle. CDR3 DNA: TGTGCCATCAGTGAGAGGGGTGGCAATCAGCCCCAGCATTTT. This translates into CAISERGGNQPQHF.

CDR3 protein: CASSLSQGGHQPGNYGYTF. The CDR3 DNA sequence: TGTGCCAGCAGCTTATCCCAAGGGGGACATCAACCCGGGAACTATGGCTACACCTTC. This chain connects TRBV7-8 to TRBJ1-2, with a tentative D call TRBD1 (6 bases). The CDR3 is 19 residues long. V dropped 2 bases and J dropped 2 bases, with 24 bases sitting between them. Germline CDR1 is SGHVS and CDR2 is FQNEAQ.

This clone was detected only once. CDR3 DNA: TGTGCCAGCAGCTTAGTTCCGGTCGCGGGACAGGGGGCTCAGGGCACTGAAGCTTTCTTT. Its translation: CASSLVPVAGQGAQGTEAFF. The chain couples TRBV7-8 to TRBJ1-1, with 12 bases aligning to TRBD1. Germline V gene sequence: CDR1 SGHVS, CDR2 FQNEAQ. The trim removed 1 base at V and 4 bases at J, leaving 16 bases unmatched. CDR3 length: 20 amino acids.

The genes are TRBV25-1 and TRBJ2-6; 7 nucleotides match TRBD1. The V gene's germline CDR1 is MGHDK and CDR2 SYGVNS. CDR3 length: 17 residues. V gave up 6 bases and J gave up 0 bases; unmatched junction bases: 8. The DNA of the CDR3 is TGTGCCAGCAGCGGCCGGGACAGAATCTCTGGGGCCAACGTCCTGACTTTC. It yields the protein CASSGRDRISGANVLTF.

The J gene is TRBJ1-5, the V gene TRBV2, with a possible D match to TRBD1 (5 bases). The germline gives CDR1 SNHLY, CDR2 FYNNEI. The CDR3 covers 13 residues. Trimming stripped 4 bases from V and 5 bases from J, with 9 bases between. The CDR3 DNA reads TGTGCCAGCAGTGGGGAGGGGCATCAGCCCCAGCATTTT. It yields the protein CASSGEGHQPQHF.

The V and J genes are TRBV6-5 and TRBJ1-1, with no clear D. Trimming cost V 2 bases and J 2 bases, with 12 bases left between them. Germline CDR1 MNHEY, CDR2 SVGAGI. This CDR3 region has 15 residues. The CDR3 loop reads CASSYSSELNTEAFF. The CDR3 bases are TGTGCCAGCAGTTACAGTTCAGAACTTAACACTGAAGCTTTCTTT.

This sequence joins TRBV5-4 and TRBJ2-7; D unclear. CDR3 length: 13 residues. Per the germline V gene, CDR1 is SGHNT and CDR2 is YYREEE (reference sequence). V shed 0 bases and J shed 6 bases, with 10 bases lying between them. CDR3 in DNA: TGTGCCAGCAGCTTGGGTAGGGATGGCGAGCAGTACTTC. Encoded protein: CASSLGRDGEQYF.

The chain combines TRBV7-2 with TRBJ2-7; 8 bases align to TRBD2. The V and J ends lost 5 bases and 3 bases, in that order; junction bases with no gene match: 9. This CDR3 contains 15 residues. Per germline, CDR1 SGHTA and CDR2 FQGNSA. CDR3: CASSISAGEFYEQYF. The CDR3 nucleotides are TGTGCCAGCAGCATTTCAGCGGGGGAATTCTACGAGCAGTACTTC.

The chain joins TRBV10-3 to TRBJ2-7, with 8 bases aligning to TRBD1. CDR1 and CDR2 (germline): ENHRY, SYGVKD. V shed 7 bases and J 5 bases; nucleotides not matched to a gene: 7. CDR3 size: 13 residues. CDR3 protein: CAITGQGSDEQYF. Here the CDR3 DNA reads TGTGCCATCACCGGACAGGGATCGGACGAGCAGTACTTC.

This clone appeared a single time. V usage is TRBV5-6 and J usage is TRBJ2-7; D may be TRBD1 (6 bases). This CDR3 is built from 15 residues. Germline lookup yields CDR1 SGHDT and CDR2 YYEEEE. Between the trimmed V and J ends, which lost 0 bases and 3 bases, there was a span of 13 bases. CDR3 in amino acids: CASSLGQGTGYEQYF. CDR3 sequence (DNA): TGTGCCAGCAGCTTGGGGCAGGGGACGGGCTACGAGCAGTACTTC. Variable domain in full (rest from reference TRBV5-6 and TRBJ2-7): DAGVTQSPTHLIKTRGQQVTLRCSPKSGHDTVSWYQQALGQGPQFIFQYYEEEERQRGNFPDRFSGHQFPNYSSELNVNALLLGDSALYLCASSLGQGTGYEQYFGPGTRLTVT.

The chain links TRBV4-1 to TRBJ2-7; D not resolved. Germline lookup yields CDR1 MGHRA and CDR2 YSYEKL. This CDR3 contains 15 residues. The V gene lost 0 bases and the J gene lost 3 bases, with 12 bases spanning the gap. The CDR3 DNA is TGCGCCAGCAGCCAAGATGGATCTATGGGCTACGAGCAGTACTTC. Protein: CASSQDGSMGYEQYF.

The V gene is TRBV19, the J gene TRBJ1-5, with 10 bases matching TRBD1. V lost 5 bases and J lost 6; bases outside the gene matches: 7. The CDR3 totals 15 residues. Germline-derived CDR1 and CDR2 are LNHDA and SQIVND (reference sequence). CDR3 coding DNA: TGTGCCAGTAGTCCTGGACAGGGGGTGGGTCAGCCCCAGCATTTT. Its protein product is CASSPGQGVGQPQHF.

This chain joins TRBV2 and TRBJ2-2, with D possibly TRBD2 on 6 matching bases. The CDR3 spans 14 residues. Trimming took off 7 bases at V and 1 base at J, with 10 bases between the two ends. Germline CDR1 and CDR2: SNHLY and FYNNEI. Written as DNA, the CDR3 is TGTGCCAGCAAGGCGGGGCAGAACACCGGGGAGCTGTTTTTT. Protein product: CASKAGQNTGELFF. The full variable domain, with the rest looked up from reference TRBV2 and TRBJ2-2, is EPEVTQTPSHQVTQMGQEVILRCVPISNHLYFYWYRQILGQKVEFLVSFYNNEISEKSEIFDDQFSVERPDGSNFTLKIRSTKLEDSAMYFCASKAGQNTGELFFGEGSRLTVL.

As DNA, the CDR3 is TGTGCCAGCAGTCGAGACAGGGGCACTGAAGCTTTCTTT. Translation gives CASSRDRGTEAFF. This chain joins TRBV6-6 and TRBJ1-1; the match to TRBD1 covers 8 bases. Losses at the gene ends were 5 bases for V and 4 bases for J; bases not matched to a gene: 3. The CDR3 contains 13 residues. The V gene's germline CDR1 is MNHNY and CDR2 SVGAGI (reference sequence).

The V gene is TRBV4-3, the J gene TRBJ1-1; D is undetermined. Germline V gene lookup returns CDR1 LGHNA and CDR2 YSLEER. The CDR3 is 13 amino acids. The ends were cut back, 3 bases at V and 1 base at J, with 6 bases in the middle. For the CDR3, the DNA is TGCGCCAGCAGCCAGAACTGGAACACTGAAGCTTTCTTT. Encoded protein: CASSQNWNTEAFF.

Only a few counts were recorded for this clone. The chain employs TRBV7-9 and TRBJ1-6; tentative D call: TRBD1 (5 bases). CDR1 and CDR2 from the germline V gene are SEHNR and FQNEAQ (reference sequence). The CDR3 contains 16 residues. V was pared by 5 bases and J by 7 bases, with 18 bases between. The CDR3 reads CASSPPRVRDNSPLHF. The CDR3 nucleotides are TGTGCCAGCAGCCCTCCTAGGGTCAGGGACAATTCACCCCTCCACTTT.

V usage is TRBV7-2 and J usage is TRBJ1-2; the D gene is possibly TRBD1 (5 bases). From germline, CDR1 is SGHTA and CDR2 FQGNSA. This CDR3 has 16 amino acids. Trimming took 2 bases from V and 2 from J, leaving 15 bases between them. The CDR3 reads CASSLPRDGANYGYTF. The CDR3 region has the DNA TGTGCCAGCAGCTTACCCCGGGACGGAGCCAACTATGGCTACACCTTC.

The table lists this clone with a count of one. This chain connects TRBV29-1 to TRBJ1-2; 10 nucleotides agree with TRBD1. V lost 0 bases to trimming and J lost 9 bases; unmatched junction nucleotides: 10. CDR1 and CDR2 (germline): SQVTM, ANQGSEA. The CDR3 has 15 residues. CDR3 DNA sequence: TGCAGCGTTGAAGAGGGACCAGGACAGGGGGGTAGCTACACCTTC. Its protein product is CSVEEGPGQGGSYTF.